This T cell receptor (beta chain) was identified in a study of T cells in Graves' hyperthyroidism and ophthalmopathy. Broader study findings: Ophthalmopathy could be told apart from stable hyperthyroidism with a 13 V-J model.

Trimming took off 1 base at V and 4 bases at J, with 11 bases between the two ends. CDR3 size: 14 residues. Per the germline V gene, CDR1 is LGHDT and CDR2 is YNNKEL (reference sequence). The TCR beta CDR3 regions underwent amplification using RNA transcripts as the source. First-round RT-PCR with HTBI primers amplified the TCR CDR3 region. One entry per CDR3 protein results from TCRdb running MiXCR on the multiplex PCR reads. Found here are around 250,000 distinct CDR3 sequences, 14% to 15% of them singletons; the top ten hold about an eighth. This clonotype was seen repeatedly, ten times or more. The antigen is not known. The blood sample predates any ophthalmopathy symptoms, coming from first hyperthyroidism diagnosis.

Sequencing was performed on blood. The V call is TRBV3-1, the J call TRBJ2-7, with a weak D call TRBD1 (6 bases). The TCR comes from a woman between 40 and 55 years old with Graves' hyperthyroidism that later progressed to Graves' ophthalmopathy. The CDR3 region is CASSQGQARYEQYF. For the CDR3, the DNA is TGTGCCAGCAGCCAAGGACAGGCGAGGTACGAGCAGTACTTC.